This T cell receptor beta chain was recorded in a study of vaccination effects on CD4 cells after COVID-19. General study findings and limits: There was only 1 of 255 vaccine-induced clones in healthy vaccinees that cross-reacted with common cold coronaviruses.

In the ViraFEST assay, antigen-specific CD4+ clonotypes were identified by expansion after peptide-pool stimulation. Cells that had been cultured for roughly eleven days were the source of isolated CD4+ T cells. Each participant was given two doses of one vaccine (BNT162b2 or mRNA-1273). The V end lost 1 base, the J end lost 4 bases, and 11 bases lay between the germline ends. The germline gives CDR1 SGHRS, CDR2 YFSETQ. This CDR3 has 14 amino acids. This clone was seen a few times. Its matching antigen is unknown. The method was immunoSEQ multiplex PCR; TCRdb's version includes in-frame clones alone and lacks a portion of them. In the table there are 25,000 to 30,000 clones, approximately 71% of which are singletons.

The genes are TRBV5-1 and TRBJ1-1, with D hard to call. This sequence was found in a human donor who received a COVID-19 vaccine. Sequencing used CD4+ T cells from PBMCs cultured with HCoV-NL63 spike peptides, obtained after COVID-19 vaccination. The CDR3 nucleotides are TGCGCCAGCAGCTTGCGTCCGGGTGGCACTGAAGCTTTCTTT. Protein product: CASSLRPGGTEAFF.